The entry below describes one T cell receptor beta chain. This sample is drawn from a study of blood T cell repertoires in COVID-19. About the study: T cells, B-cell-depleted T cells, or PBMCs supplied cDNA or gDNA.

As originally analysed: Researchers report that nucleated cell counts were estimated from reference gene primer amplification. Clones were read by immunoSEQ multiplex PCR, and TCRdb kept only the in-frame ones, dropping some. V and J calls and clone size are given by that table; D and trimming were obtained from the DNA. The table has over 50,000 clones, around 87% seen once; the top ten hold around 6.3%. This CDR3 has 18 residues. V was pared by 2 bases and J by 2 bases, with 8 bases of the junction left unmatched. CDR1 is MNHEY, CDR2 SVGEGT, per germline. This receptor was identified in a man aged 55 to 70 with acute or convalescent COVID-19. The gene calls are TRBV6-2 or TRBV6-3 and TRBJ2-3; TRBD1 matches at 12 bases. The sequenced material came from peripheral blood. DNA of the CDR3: TGTGCCAGCAGTTACAACGTTAAGGGACAGGGGGCCACAGATACGCAGTATTTT. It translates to CASSYNVKGQGATDTQYF.